Presented here are 2 T cell receptor beta chains from one specimen sequenced in a study of tissue T cells after allogeneic stem cell transplantation. The method was immunoSEQ multiplex PCR; TCRdb's version includes in-frame clones alone and lacks a portion of them. The sample includes roughly 30,000 clones, over 75% of them seen just once. The sample here was blood, taken before transplantation. The receptors originated from a woman between 18 and 50 years old who later had graft-versus-host disease after an allogeneic stem cell transplant.

This clone was recorded only once. The V gene is TRBV28, the J gene TRBJ1-2, with 7 nucleotides matching TRBD1. Germline-derived CDR1 and CDR2 are MDHEN and SYDVKM. CDR3 length equals 15 residues. J gave up 0 bases and V 4 bases, and 5 bases lay outside the gene matches. The CDR3 nucleotides read TGTGCCAGCAGTTGGACAGGCCGTGCTAACTATGGCTACACCTTC. Residues: CASSWTGRANYGYTF.

The V call is TRBV4-1, the J call TRBJ1-5, with TRBD1 identical over 9 bases. Germline V gene data show CDR1 as MGHRA and CDR2 as YSYEKL. Trimming at V came to 3 bases and at J to 7 bases, leaving 13 bases not matched to a gene. CDR3 length: 17 residues. Here the CDR3 reads CASSHPSGTGLRQPQHF. Here the CDR3 DNA reads TGCGCCAGCAGCCATCCATCTGGGACAGGGTTGAGACAGCCCCAGCATTTT.